This T cell receptor beta chain originates from a study of T cell responses to AZD1222 COVID-19 vaccine. Overall study: Pooling was applied to second doses at about 4 or about 12 weeks.

This CDR3 contains 16 residues. V was clipped by 0 bases and J by 8 bases, with 14 bases between them. Germline loops: CDR1 LGHDT, CDR2 YNNKEL (reference sequence). A note on this clone: The antigen remains unidentified.

General study findings and limits: The donor group comprised mostly white British people and more females; the analysis possibly underestimated clonal diversity. No repertoire was sampled before or during the peak T cell response, only after it.

Only in-frame clones appear in the TCRdb table, and some are missing; sequencing was by immunoSEQ multiplex PCR. The sample carries about 100,000 clones, about 90% recorded once. This specimen consisted of peripheral blood, obtained on day 0 of AZD1222 vaccination. The sequence derives from an adult in good health. This chain joins TRBV3-1 (or the pseudogene TRBV3-2) and TRBJ1-6; tentative D call: TRBD1 (5 bases). CDR3 sequence reads: CASSQERGAGDSPLHF. CDR3 nucleotides: TGTGCCAGCAGCCAAGAGAGGGGCGCGGGAGATTCACCCCTCCACTTT.